The next 21 T cell receptor beta chains were all read from a single sample in a study of OX40 agonist ivuxolimab in advanced cancers. Profiled with immunoSEQ multiplex PCR; TCRdb holds only in-frame clones, not every one. Counted here are about 77,000 clones, approximately 85% occurring once; the ten biggest clones make up roughly 0.71%. Sequenced here: CD4+ or CD8+ T cells sorted from blood, sampled in a trial of the OX40 agonist ivuxolimab. All receptors derive from an adult with an advanced solid tumor such as melanoma, head and neck, liver or kidney cancer.

The table lists this clone with a few counts. V gene TRBV15 combines with J gene TRBJ1-4; no firm D call. The CDR3 runs to 15 residues. V lost 6 bases and J 3 bases, leaving 14 bases between the germline ends. Germline-derived CDR1 and CDR2 are LNHNV and YYDKDF (reference sequence). The CDR3 sequence: CATSPGRVPNEKLFF. The CDR3 DNA reads TGTGCCACCAGTCCCGGGAGGGTCCCTAATGAAAAACTGTTTTTT.

The V call is TRBV7-3, the J call TRBJ1-2; TRBD1 agrees at 8 bases. From germline, CDR1 is SGHTA and CDR2 FQGTGA. The length of the CDR3 is 13 residues. V gave up 4 bases and J gave up 8 bases; unmatched junction bases: 6. The CDR3 protein is CASSSTGEGGYTF. CDR3 in DNA: TGTGCCAGCAGCTCGACAGGGGAAGGAGGCTACACCTTC.

This clone was recorded once. V is TRBV4-3 and J is TRBJ2-6; 7 positions match TRBD1. The CDR3 consists of 15 residues. After removal of 4 bases from V and 1 base from J, the junction contained 1 base not matched to a gene. The germline V gene encodes CDR1 LGHNA and CDR2 YSLEER. In DNA, the CDR3 is TGCGCCAGCAGCCCACAGGGGTCTGGGGCCAACGTCCTGACTTTC. It translates to CASSPQGSGANVLTF.

The chain couples TRBV7-9 to TRBJ1-4; no reliable D call. CDR3 size: 14 residues. Germline V gene data show CDR1 as SEHNR and CDR2 as FQNEAQ (reference sequence). Trimming cost V 1 base and J 4 bases, with 7 bases left between them. The CDR3 loop reads CASSLGQINEKLFF. In DNA, the CDR3 is TGTGCCAGCAGCTTAGGGCAAATTAATGAAAAACTGTTTTTT.

V and J are TRBV27 and TRBJ1-4; a possible D gene is TRBD1 (5 bases). The CDR3 has 13 residues. In germline, CDR1 is MNHEY, CDR2 SMNVEV (reference sequence). V was trimmed by 8 bases and J by 10 bases, leaving 17 bases between them. CDR3 residues: CASGNRLGGKLFF. Written as DNA, the CDR3 is TGTGCCAGCGGAAACAGGTTAGGTGGAAAACTGTTTTTT.

This clone was detected a few times. The rearrangement links TRBV15 to TRBJ1-5; no reliable D call. Trimming took off 6 bases at V and 5 bases at J, with 11 bases between the two ends. This CDR3 spans 13 amino acids. Per germline, CDR1 LNHNV and CDR2 YYDKDF (reference sequence). DNA for the CDR3: TGTGCCACCAGTACTAGGACGCATCAGCCCCAGCATTTT. This translates into CATSTRTHQPQHF. Drawing the rest from reference TRBV15 and TRBJ1-5, the complete variable domain is DAMVIQNPRYQVTQFGKPVTLSCSQTLNHNVMYWYQQKSSQAPKLLFHYYDKDFNNEADTPDNFQSRRPNTSFCFLDIRSPGLGDTAMYLCATSTRTHQPQHFGDGTRLSIL.

The V and J genes are TRBV18 and TRBJ1-5; no clear D. V was pared by 3 bases and J by 3 bases, with 9 bases between. CDR1 and CDR2 from the germline V gene are KGHSH and LQKENI. The CDR3 spans 14 residues. CDR3 sequence: CASSPGQFNQPQHF. For the CDR3, the DNA is TGTGCCAGCTCACCCGGCCAATTCAATCAGCCCCAGCATTTT.

V and J are TRBV6-6 and TRBJ2-2, with TRBD1 matching over 10 bases. Germline lookup yields CDR1 MNHNY and CDR2 SVGAGI (reference sequence). The CDR3 totals 14 residues. With 4 bases clipped from V and 5 bases from J, the junction kept 1 base outside the gene matches. As DNA, the CDR3 is TGTGCCAGCAGTTCGGGACAGGGGACCGGGGAGCTGTTTTTT. It specifies CASSSGQGTGELFF.

The rearrangement uses TRBV6-5 and TRBJ2-7; TRBD1 is a possible D gene (5 bases). Germline V CDR1 and CDR2: MNHEY, SVGAGI. V lost 5 bases and J 0 bases, leaving 11 bases between the germline ends. This CDR3 contains 14 residues. The CDR3, as DNA: TGTGCCAGCAGTAAGACAGTATCCTCCTACGAGCAGTACTTC. Its protein is CASSKTVSSYEQYF.

The V call is TRBV7-3, the J call TRBJ1-2, with 7 bases that match TRBD1. V dropped 6 bases and J dropped 4; count of bases not matched to a gene: 14. Germline V gives CDR1 SGHTA, CDR2 FQGTGA. The CDR3 has 16 residues. The CDR3 region is CASSSQGGSHVYGYTF. CDR3 DNA: TGTGCCAGCAGTTCCCAGGGGGGCAGTCACGTCTATGGCTACACCTTC.

The chain is built from TRBV19 and TRBJ1-1; D is possibly TRBD1 (5 bases). Trimming pared 7 bases from V and 1 base from J, leaving 13 bases between. This CDR3 spans 14 amino acids. The germline V gene encodes CDR1 LNHDA and CDR2 SQIVND (reference sequence). This CDR3 reads CASITGWGNTEAFF. Here the CDR3 DNA reads TGTGCCAGTATAACAGGTTGGGGGAACACTGAAGCTTTCTTT.

The chain links TRBV6-5 to TRBJ1-5, with D perhaps matching TRBD1 (5 bases). CDR1 is MNHEY, CDR2 SVGAGI, per germline. The CDR3 consists of 15 residues. V gave up 0 bases and J gave up 7 bases, with 13 bases separating them. CDR3 loop: CASSYSGRERQPQHF. The DNA for the CDR3 is TGTGCCAGCAGTTACTCGGGCAGGGAGCGCCAGCCCCAGCATTTT.

The rearrangement joins TRBV6-6 to TRBJ1-2; no clear D gene. The CDR3 extends over 11 amino acids. Germline values: CDR1 MNHNY, CDR2 SVGAGI (reference sequence). V was shortened by 2 bases and J by 2 bases, with 0 bases between the two germline ends. The CDR3 region is CASSYNYGYTF. In DNA, the CDR3 is TGTGCCAGCAGTTACAACTATGGCTACACCTTC.

The chain has TRBV29-1 and TRBJ2-5; D is perhaps TRBD2 (6 bases). V shed 6 bases and J shed 4 bases, with 12 bases lying between them. This CDR3 region has 12 residues. Germline V gene data show CDR1 as SQVTM and CDR2 as ANQGSEA. CDR3 sequence (DNA): TGCAGCGTATCGGGGGAAGGAGAGACCCAGTACTTC. Residues: CSVSGEGETQYF.

The chain employs TRBV27 and TRBJ2-5; no clear D gene. The CDR3 extends over 12 amino acids. V was shortened by 5 bases and J by 0 bases, with 4 bases between the two germline ends. The germline V gene encodes CDR1 MNHEY and CDR2 SMNVEV (reference sequence). CDR3 loop: CASSQDQETQYF. CDR3 DNA sequence: TGTGCCAGCAGTCAGGACCAAGAGACCCAGTACTTC.

V and J are TRBV7-2 and TRBJ2-5; 8 bases map to TRBD2. Germline V gene lookup returns CDR1 SGHTA and CDR2 FQGNSA. V dropped 1 base and J dropped 5; count of bases not matched to a gene: 6. The CDR3 is 15 residues long. The CDR3 region is CASSLVGLAVETQYF. For the CDR3, the DNA is TGTGCCAGCAGCTTAGTCGGACTAGCAGTGGAGACCCAGTACTTC.

This chain connects TRBV5-1 to TRBJ1-4; TRBD1 might be the D (5 bases). Trimming shortened V by 4 bases and J by 0 bases, and 13 bases separated the two germline ends. CDR1 is SGHRS and CDR2 is YFSETQ in the germline V gene. This CDR3 contains 16 residues. As DNA, the CDR3 is TGCGCCAGCAGCCAGACAGCCATATCAACTAATGAAAAACTGTTTTTT. Protein: CASSQTAISTNEKLFF. The full variable domain, rest sourced from reference TRBV5-1 and TRBJ1-4, is KAGVTQTPRYLIKTRGQQVTLSCSPISGHRSVSWYQQTPGQGLQFLFEYFSETQRNKGNFPGRFSGRQFSNSRSEMNVSTLELGDSALYLCASSQTAISTNEKLFFGSGTQLSVL.

V gene TRBV6-5 combines with J gene TRBJ1-3, with 7 bases matching TRBD1. The CDR3 consists of 16 residues. The germline V gene has CDR1 MNHEY and CDR2 SVGAGI. J gave up 0 bases and V 2 bases, and 4 bases lay outside the gene matches. The CDR3 nucleotides are TGTGCCAGCAGTTACGACGGGGACAGCTCTGGAAACACCATATATTTT. The encoded protein is CASSYDGDSSGNTIYF.

V usage is TRBV18 and J usage is TRBJ2-7; D is perhaps TRBD1 or TRBD2 (5 bases each). Germline CDR1 is KGHSH and CDR2 is LQKENI. The CDR3 spans 14 residues. V gave up 1 base and J gave up 4 bases, with 11 bases separating them. CDR3 sequence reads: CASSPQGTEYEQYF. The CDR3 DNA is TGTGCCAGCTCACCACAAGGGACGGAATACGAGCAGTACTTC. Based on the CDR3 plus reference TRBV18 and TRBJ2-7, the full variable domain is NAGVMQNPRHLVRRRGQEARLRCSPMKGHSHVYWYRQLPEEGLKFMVYLQKENIIDESGMPKERFSAEFPKEGPSILRIQQVVRGDSAAYFCASSPQGTEYEQYFGPGTRLTVT.

This chain joins TRBV7-2 and TRBJ2-3, with D perhaps matching TRBD2 (6 bases). Germline V CDR1 and CDR2: SGHTA, FQGNSA. V was pared by 1 base and J by 5 bases, with 13 bases between. The CDR3 is made up of 15 amino acids. CDR3 protein: CASSLGTPGVDTQYF. The CDR3 DNA reads as TGTGCCAGCAGCTTAGGGACTCCGGGGGTAGATACGCAGTATTTT.

The V call is TRBV11-3, the J call TRBJ1-1; 8 nucleotides align to TRBD1. Germline lookup yields CDR1 SGHNT and CDR2 YENEEA. Trimming removed 5 bases from V and 6 bases from J; junction bases left unmatched: 5. The CDR3 spans 13 residues. The CDR3, as DNA: TGTGCCAGCAGCCGGGACAGGCCTTCTGAAGCTTTCTTT. Translation gives CASSRDRPSEAFF.